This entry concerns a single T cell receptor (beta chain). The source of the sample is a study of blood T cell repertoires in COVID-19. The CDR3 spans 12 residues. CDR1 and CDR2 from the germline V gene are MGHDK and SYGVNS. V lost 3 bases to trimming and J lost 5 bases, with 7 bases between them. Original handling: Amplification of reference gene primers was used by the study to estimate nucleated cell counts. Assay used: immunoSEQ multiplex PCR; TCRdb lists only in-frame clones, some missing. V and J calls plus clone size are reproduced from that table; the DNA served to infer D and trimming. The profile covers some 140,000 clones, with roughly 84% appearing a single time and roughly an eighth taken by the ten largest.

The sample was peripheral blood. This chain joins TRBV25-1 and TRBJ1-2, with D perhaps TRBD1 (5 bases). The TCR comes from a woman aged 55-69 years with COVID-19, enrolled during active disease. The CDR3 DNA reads TGTGCCAGCAGTGACGGGGGGTATGGCTACACCTTC. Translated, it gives CASSDGGYGYTF.